Each of the 13 T cell receptor beta chains below was sequenced from the same sample in a study of memory CD4+ T cells and cytomegalovirus serostatus. The sort gate was single viable CD3+CD4+CD8-CD45RO+ cells for memory CD4+ T cells. Measured with immunoSEQ multiplex PCR; TCRdb has only the in-frame clones, and not every one. The repertoire holds around 62,000 clones, with about 78% as singletons. The sequenced sample was memory CD4+ T cells from blood. The receptors originated from an adult in good health and CMV-seropositive.

This chain joins TRBV5-6 and TRBJ2-3; a weak D match, TRBD2 (6 bases). Germline loops: CDR1 SGHDT, CDR2 YYEEEE. V was pared by 0 bases and J by 8 bases, with 16 bases between. The CDR3 extends over 15 amino acids. CDR3 bases: TGTGCCAGCAGCTTGGCCAGATTCGGGGGAGGTACGCAGTATTTT. Encoded protein: CASSLARFGGGTQYF.

The chain carries TRBV5-6 and TRBJ1-1, with 7 bases aligning to TRBD1. CDR3 length: 14 amino acids. V was clipped by 4 bases and J by 1 base; unmatched bases: 4. Germline V gene lookup returns CDR1 SGHDT and CDR2 YYEEEE. The CDR3 sequence: CASSRGQANTEAFF. CDR3 in DNA: TGTGCCAGCAGCAGAGGACAGGCGAACACTGAAGCTTTCTTT.

The rearrangement uses TRBV10-3 and TRBJ2-1, with D possibly matching TRBD1 (8 bases). Germline V gene lookup returns CDR1 ENHRY and CDR2 SYGVKD. With 8 bases removed from V and 8 bases from J, the gap between germline ends came to 25 bases. CDR3 length equals 16 residues. CDR3: CAIQAQTGEGKDEQFF. CDR3 DNA sequence: TGTGCCATCCAGGCCCAGACAGGGGAGGGTAAGGATGAGCAGTTCTTC.

The chain has TRBV18 and TRBJ2-3, with D perhaps matching TRBD2 (5 bases). CDR1 and CDR2 (germline): KGHSH, LQKENI. Trimming pared 2 bases from V and 1 base from J, leaving 7 bases between. This CDR3 spans 14 amino acids. CDR3 bases: TGTGCCAGCTCACCATGGGAGCGCACAGATACGCAGTATTTT. Translating it yields CASSPWERTDTQYF. The full variable domain, with the rest looked up from reference TRBV18 and TRBJ2-3, is NAGVMQNPRHLVRRRGQEARLRCSPMKGHSHVYWYRQLPEEGLKFMVYLQKENIIDESGMPKERFSAEFPKEGPSILRIQQVVRGDSAAYFCASSPWERTDTQYFGPGTRLTVL.

The chain recombines TRBV2 with TRBJ2-7, with 7 nucleotides matching TRBD1. V lost 6 bases, J lost 0 bases, and 5 bases stayed unmatched. Looked up from germline, CDR1 is SNHLY and CDR2 is FYNNEI. This CDR3 is built from 14 residues. CDR3 sequence reads: CASRMDRSSYEQYF. CDR3 nucleotides: TGTGCCAGCAGGATGGACAGGAGCTCCTACGAGCAGTACTTC.

The chain couples TRBV14 to TRBJ1-1, with D possibly matching TRBD1 (6 bases). Trimming took 1 base from V and 0 from J, leaving 9 bases between them. CDR1 and CDR2 from the germline V gene are SGHDN and FVKESK. There are 15 residues in the CDR3. In DNA, the CDR3 is TGTGCCAGCAGCCAAGGGACAGTAATGAACACTGAAGCTTTCTTT. It is translated as CASSQGTVMNTEAFF.

This clone showed up just a few times. This chain links TRBV10-3 with TRBJ1-3; 11 nucleotides match TRBD1. The CDR3 consists of 15 residues. The germline gives CDR1 ENHRY, CDR2 SYGVKD. With V trimmed by 6 bases and J by 4 bases, 5 bases remained unmatched. CDR3: CAIRGQGAPGNTIYF. The CDR3 DNA follows: TGTGCCATCAGAGGACAGGGGGCGCCGGGAAACACCATATATTTT.

This chain connects TRBV4-1 to TRBJ2-1; TRBD2 agrees at 14 bases. The CDR3 contains 19 residues. Germline V gives CDR1 MGHRA, CDR2 YSYEKL. J was trimmed by 2 bases and V by 8 bases; bases with no gene match: 14. CDR3 nucleotides: TGCGCCAGCTCCGAAATCGGGACTAGCGGGGGCCGGACCTACAATGAGCAGTTCTTC. Its translation: CASSEIGTSGGRTYNEQFF.

This chain connects TRBV7-9 to TRBJ2-2; 9 bases match TRBD2. The germline gives CDR1 SEHNR, CDR2 FQNEAQ (reference sequence). Trimming took 1 base from V and 2 from J; bases not matched to a gene: 2. The CDR3 has 16 residues. The CDR3 nucleotides are TGTGCCAGCAGCTTAGATGGGACTAGCAACACCGGGGAGCTGTTTTTT. It specifies CASSLDGTSNTGELFF.

The chain employs TRBV9 and TRBJ2-1; 9 bases agree with TRBD1. CDR1 SGDLS and CDR2 YYNGEE come from the germline V gene. V trimming: 0 bases; J trimming: 1 base; junction bases outside the gene matches: 8. CDR3 length: 18 residues. CDR3 region: CASSVGVGTGRSYNEQFF. Written as DNA, the CDR3 is TGTGCCAGCAGCGTAGGTGTAGGGACAGGGAGGTCCTACAATGAGCAGTTCTTC.

The V call is TRBV28, the J call TRBJ2-7; 8 bases match TRBD1. CDR3 length: 15 residues. J lost 4 bases, V lost 4 bases, and 9 bases had no gene match. Germline CDR1 reads MDHEN; CDR2 reads SYDVKM. CDR3 protein: CASSSPRRTGYEQYF. The CDR3 region has the DNA TGTGCCAGCAGTTCCCCCCGTCGGACAGGGTACGAGCAGTACTTC.

The genes are TRBV13 and TRBJ2-2; 8 nucleotides line up with TRBD2. The germline CDR1 and CDR2 sequences are PRHDT and FYEKMQ (reference sequence). The J segment lost 5 bases and the V segment lost 2 bases, leaving 10 bases of the junction unmatched. This CDR3 is 17 amino acids long. The CDR3 nucleotides are TGTGCCAGCAGCTTACTGGCGGGGGGAATTTGGACCGGGGAGCTGTTTTTT. Translated: CASSLLAGGIWTGELFF.

The chain uses TRBV5-1 and TRBJ2-7; 9 bases line up with TRBD1. Germline values: CDR1 SGHRS, CDR2 YFSETQ. This CDR3 spans 16 amino acids. V was pared by 4 bases and J by 2 bases, with 10 bases of the junction left unmatched. The CDR3 here is CASSQLPGQGTYEQYF. The DNA for the CDR3 is TGCGCCAGCAGCCAACTCCCGGGACAGGGTACCTACGAGCAGTACTTC.